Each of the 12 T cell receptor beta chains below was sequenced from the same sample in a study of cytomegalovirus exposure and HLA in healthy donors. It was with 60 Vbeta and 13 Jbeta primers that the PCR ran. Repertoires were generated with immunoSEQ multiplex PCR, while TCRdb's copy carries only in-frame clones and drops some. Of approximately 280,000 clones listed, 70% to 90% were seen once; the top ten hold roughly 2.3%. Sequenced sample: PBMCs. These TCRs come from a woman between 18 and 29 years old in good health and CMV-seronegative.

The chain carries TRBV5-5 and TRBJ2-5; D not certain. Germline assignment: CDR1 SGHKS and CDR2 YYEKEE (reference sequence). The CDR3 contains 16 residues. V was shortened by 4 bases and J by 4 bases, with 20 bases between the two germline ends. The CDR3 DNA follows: TGTGCCAGCAGCCGCCGCGGAGTAGTAGAGACAGAGACCCAGTACTTC. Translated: CASSRRGVVETETQYF.

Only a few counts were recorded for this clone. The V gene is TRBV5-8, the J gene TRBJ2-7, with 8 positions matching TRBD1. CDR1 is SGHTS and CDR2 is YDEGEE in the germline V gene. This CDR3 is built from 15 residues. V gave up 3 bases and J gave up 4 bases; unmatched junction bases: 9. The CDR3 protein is CASSWSDRGAYEQYF. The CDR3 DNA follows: TGTGCCAGCAGCTGGTCCGACAGGGGAGCGTACGAGCAGTACTTC.

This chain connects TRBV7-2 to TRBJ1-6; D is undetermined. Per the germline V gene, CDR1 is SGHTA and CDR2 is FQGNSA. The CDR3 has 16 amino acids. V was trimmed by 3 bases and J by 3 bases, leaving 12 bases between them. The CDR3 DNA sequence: TGTGCCAGCAGCTTCGACTCTACCGGCTATAATTCACCCCTCCACTTT. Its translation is CASSFDSTGYNSPLHF.

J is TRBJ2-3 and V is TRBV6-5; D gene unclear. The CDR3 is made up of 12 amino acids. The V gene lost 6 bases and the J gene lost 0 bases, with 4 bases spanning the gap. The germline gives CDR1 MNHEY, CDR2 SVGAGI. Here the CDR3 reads CASRHSTDTQYF. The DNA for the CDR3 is TGTGCCAGCAGACATAGCACAGATACGCAGTATTTT.

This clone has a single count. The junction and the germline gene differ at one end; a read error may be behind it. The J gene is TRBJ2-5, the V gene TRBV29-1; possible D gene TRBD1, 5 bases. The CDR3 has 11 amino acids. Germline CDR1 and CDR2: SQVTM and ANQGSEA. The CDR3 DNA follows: TGCAGCGTTGAAGTTACAGGCAAAGTCGACTTC. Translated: CSVEVTGKVDF. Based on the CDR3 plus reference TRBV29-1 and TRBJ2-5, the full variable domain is SAVISQKPSRDICQRGTSLTIQCQVDSQVTMMFWYRQQPGQSLTLIATANQGSEATYESGFVIDKFPISRPNLTFSTLTVSNMSPEDSSIYLCSVEVTGKVDFGPGTRLLVL.

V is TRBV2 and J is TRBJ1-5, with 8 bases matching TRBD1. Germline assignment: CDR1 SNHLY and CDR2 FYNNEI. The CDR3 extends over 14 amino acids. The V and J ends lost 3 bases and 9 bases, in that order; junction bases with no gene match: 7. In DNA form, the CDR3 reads TGTGCCAGCAGTGACGGACAGGGCGAAAGGCCCCAGCATTTT. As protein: CASSDGQGERPQHF.

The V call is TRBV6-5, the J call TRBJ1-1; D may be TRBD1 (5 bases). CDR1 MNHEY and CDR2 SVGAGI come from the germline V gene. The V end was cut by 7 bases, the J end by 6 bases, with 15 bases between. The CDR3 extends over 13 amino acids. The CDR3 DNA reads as TGTGCCAGCAAGAACATTGGAGGGGCTGAAGCTTTCTTT. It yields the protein CASKNIGGAEAFF.

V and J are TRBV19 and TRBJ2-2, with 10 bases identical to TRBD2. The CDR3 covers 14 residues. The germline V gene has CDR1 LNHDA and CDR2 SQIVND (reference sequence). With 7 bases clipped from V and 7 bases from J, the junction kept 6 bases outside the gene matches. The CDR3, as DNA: TGTGCCAGTAATTTTCAGCGGGGGGGCGGGGAGCTGTTTTTT. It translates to CASNFQRGGGELFF.

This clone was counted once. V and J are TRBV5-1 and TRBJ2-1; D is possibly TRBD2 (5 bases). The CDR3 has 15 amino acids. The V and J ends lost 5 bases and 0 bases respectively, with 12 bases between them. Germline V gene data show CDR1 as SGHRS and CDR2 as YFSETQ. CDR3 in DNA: TGCGCCAGCAGGGCGGGCCTGAGCTCCTACAATGAGCAGTTCTTC. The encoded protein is CASRAGLSSYNEQFF.

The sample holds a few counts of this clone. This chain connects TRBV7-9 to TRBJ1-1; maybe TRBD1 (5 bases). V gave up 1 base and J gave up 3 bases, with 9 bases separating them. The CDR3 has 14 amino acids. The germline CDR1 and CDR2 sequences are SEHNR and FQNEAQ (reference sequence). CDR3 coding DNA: TGTGCCAGCAGCTTAGGATCGGGGGACACTGAAGCTTTCTTT. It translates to CASSLGSGDTEAFF.

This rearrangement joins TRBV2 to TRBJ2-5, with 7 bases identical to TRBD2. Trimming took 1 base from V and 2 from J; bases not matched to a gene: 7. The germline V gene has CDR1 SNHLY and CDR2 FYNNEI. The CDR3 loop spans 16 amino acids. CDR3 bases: TGTGCCAGCAGTGAAGTCGCGGGGGTCATTCAAGAGACCCAGTACTTC. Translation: CASSEVAGVIQETQYF.

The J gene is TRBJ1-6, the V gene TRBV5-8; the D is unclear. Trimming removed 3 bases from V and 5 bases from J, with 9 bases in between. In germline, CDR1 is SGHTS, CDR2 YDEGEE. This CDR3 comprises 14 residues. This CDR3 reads CASSYDIDNSPLHF. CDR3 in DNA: TGTGCCAGCAGCTACGACATAGATAATTCACCCCTCCACTTT.